This T cell receptor (beta chain) was captured in a study of T cells in tuberculosis. V gave up 0 bases and J gave up 0 bases, with 6 bases separating them. Germline CDR1 and CDR2: MGHRA and YSYEKL. The CDR3 extends over 15 amino acids. Method: immunoSEQ multiplex PCR; TCRdb's copy keeps in-frame clones and lacks some. The table has about 58,000 clones, 70% to 90% seen once; the top ten hold 21%. Cells were sorted from thawed PBMC rested overnight and stained with GMM-loaded CD1B tetramer, viability dye and anti-CD3. The CD1B tetramers carried C32 glucose monomycolate purified from Rhodococcus equi. Comments on this clone: At the DNA level, this CDR3 is encoded by other sequences in the same sample as well.

The gene calls are TRBV4-1 and TRBJ1-3; D uncertain. The sequenced sample was CD1b-GMM tetramer-negative cells sorted from PBMCs. This clonotype was obtained from an adult woman with latent tuberculosis. CDR3 in amino acids: CASSQDAGSGNTIYF. CDR3 bases: TGCGCCAGCAGCCAAGATGCGGGCTCTGGAAACACCATATATTTT.